The clone carrying this TCR beta chain was detected many times. CDR1 SEHNR and CDR2 FQNEAQ come from the germline V gene (reference sequence). This CDR3 comprises 15 residues. V lost 4 bases to trimming and J lost 2 bases, with 12 bases between them. This sample is drawn from a study of regulatory T cells in long-lasting Graves disease. With iRepertoire HTBI primers and Arm-PCR of CDR3 regions, TCR beta libraries were built. In TCRdb, the multiplex PCR reads were re-called with MiXCR into one record per CDR3 protein. The sample has hundreds of thousands of distinct CDR3 sequences; around 17% are singletons. Time point noted: newly diagnosed GD, antithyroid drugs for less than 3 months. Following extraction of RNA from PBMCs, that RNA was used to make the TCR library. The same sample was also studied in work on T cells in Graves' hyperthyroidism and ophthalmopathy.

This receptor was taken from a woman aged 30 to 39 with Graves disease. The chain has TRBV7-9 and TRBJ1-5, with TRBD1 as a possible D gene (6 bases). Sample: peripheral blood mononuclear cells (PBMCs), taken at new diagnosis, from a patient treated with antithyroid drugs. The CDR3 loop reads CASSSIGGGNQPQHF. In DNA, the CDR3 is TGTGCCAGCAGCTCCATCGGGGGCGGCAATCAGCCCCAGCATTTT.